This TCR beta chain derives from a study of blood T cell repertoires in COVID-19 (dated by TCRdb to 2020 to 2022). About the investigation overall: The collaborator samples originated in the United States, Italy and Spain and spanned the acute and convalescent phases of COVID-19. The prospective study material was composed of cDNA or gDNA derived from T cells, B-cell-depleted T cells, or PBMCs. Subjects who had been exposed to COVID-19, were actively infected with it, or had recovered from it provided the deeply sampled blood TCRbeta repertoires that made up the dataset. A freely available public database, intended as a resource for researchers studying the immune response to SARS-CoV-2, is where the repertoires were released. Samples were obtained from the ongoing ImmuneRACE study (first 160 participants) and from 1,000 to 1,500 subjects provided by 6 global collaborators. Nearly every sample came with metadata listing a de-identified subject ID, COVID-19 status, age in years and sex. Where HLA class I and class II types were available, the types were taken from metadata supplied by the sample provider, not from assay-based typing.

About this clone: Its cognate antigen has yet to be identified. It has no much larger one-base neighbor in the sample; base qualities were not kept.

Participants in the prospective study were aged roughly 18 to 90 years, lived in 24 United States geographic areas, and enrolled through a virtual design. In the prospective study, participants were assigned to cohorts based on the clinical history participants reported in a screening survey and a study questionnaire. Recovered participants in ImmuneRACE Cohort 3 were defined by two consecutive negative NP/OP PCR tests, clearance by a healthcare professional, or resolution of symptoms. In the prospective study, mobile phlebotomists collected whole blood, serum and a nasopharyngeal or oropharyngeal swab from each participant. Prospective study participants could optionally give additional blood draws and questionnaires over an approximately two-month period. Prospective study blood samples were shipped either frozen or at room temperature before DNA extraction. The immunoSEQ Assay, a bias-controlled multiplex PCR, was used to amplify TCRbeta CDR3 regions from genomic DNA. The paper's data handling went like this. Within the assay, amplification of reference gene primers was used to estimate how many nucleated cells each sample contained. To quantify the absolute abundance of each unique TCRbeta CDR3 rearrangement, sequence reads were collapsed and filtered. For each sample, productive Simpson clonality was calculated as the square root of Simpson's diversity index over productive rearrangements. TCRdb retrieved this table from immuneACCESS and kept in-frame rearrangements only. Not all clones are present; in checked studies, unresolved V genes account for under half, and no reason is known for the remainder. V and J calls and clone size come straight from that table; D and trimming were deduced from the DNA. This sample holds fewer than 400,000 clones; around 86% were observed only once. Of the sample, 3.5% to 5% is held by the ten largest clones.

Broader findings and caveats from the paper: The quantity of clinical and demographic metadata differed by source and by participant and was supplied without curation.

The sequencing sample was made of PBMCs or T cells enriched from blood (not recorded which). This sequence originates from a young man who had recovered from COVID-19.

The DNA sequence is given as TGCGCCAGCACCGGACTAGCGGGGGGCCTGTACAATGAGCAGTTCTTC. Translated, it reads CASTGLAGGLYNEQFF. The chain was built from TRBV5-1 and TRBJ2-1, with 14 bases in between that match TRBD2. V is cut back by 6 bases and J by 4 bases, with 6 bases in the junction unmatched. For CDR1 and CDR2, the germline V gene lists SGHRS and YFSETQ. The CDR3 contains 16 residues, cysteine and phenylalanine counted. Only the CDR3 DNA stays, 48 bases, in frame from base 1. Reference TRBV5-1 and TRBJ2-1 genes cover what lies past the CDR3, so the full variable domain is KAGVTQTPRYLIKTRGQQVTLSCSPISGHRSVSWYQQTPGQGLQFLFEYFSETQRNKGNFPGRFSGRQFSNSRSEMNVSTLELGDSALYLCASTGLAGGLYNEQFFGPGTRLTVL.